This T cell receptor (beta chain) was documented in a study of OX40 agonist ivuxolimab in advanced cancers. Study results and caveats: More expanded clones were seen, on average, in CD8+ T cells than in CD4+. There was clonal expansion of CD4+ and CD8+ blood T cells by week 6 at 0.1 to 3.0 mg/kg. Normalized expansion of T-cell clones was also low for some nonresponders.

The assay was immunoSEQ multiplex PCR, and TCRdb's table has in-frame clones only and misses some. The table shows tens of thousands of clones, with 85% occurring only once. A word on this clone: Its antigen is unidentified.

Germline assignment: CDR1 MNHNS and CDR2 SASEGT. Trimming pared 6 bases from V and 5 bases from J, leaving 14 bases between. This CDR3 is built from 14 residues. The sample was CD4+ or CD8+ T cells sorted from blood, taken in a trial of the OX40 agonist ivuxolimab. The rearrangement links TRBV6-1 to TRBJ2-1, with D tentatively TRBD2 (7 bases). The sequence derives from an adult with an advanced solid tumor such as melanoma, head and neck, liver or kidney cancer. CDR3 in amino acids: CASRRRGGDNEQFF. As DNA, the CDR3 is TGTGCCAGCAGGAGAAGAGGGGGGGACAATGAGCAGTTCTTC.